A single sample is the source of the 5 T cell receptor beta chains below, sequenced in a study. MiXCR was run by TCRdb on the RT-PCR reads, yielding one entry per CDR3 protein. The table lists hundreds of thousands of distinct CDR3 sequences, approximately 15% of them singletons. The sequenced sample consisted of memory CD4+ T cells from blood. These receptors originate from a female donor in good health, serving as a healthy control.

This chain uses TRBV20-1 with TRBJ2-1, with TRBD2 matching 9 bases. The CDR3 extends over 16 amino acids. CDR1 is DFQATT, CDR2 SNEGSKA, per germline (reference sequence). The ends lost 0 bases at V and 6 bases at J; junction bases unmatched: 9. Here the CDR3 reads CSARDQGAGGFNEQFF. The CDR3 DNA reads as TGCAGTGCTAGAGATCAAGGAGCGGGAGGTTTCAATGAGCAGTTCTTC.

The V and J genes are TRBV2 and TRBJ2-3; 9 bases align to TRBD2. Germline V lookup: CDR1 SNHLY, CDR2 FYNNEI. The CDR3 totals 13 residues. V gave up 3 bases and J gave up 9 bases; unmatched junction bases: 4. The CDR3 bases are TGTGCCAGCAGTGAGAGGCTAGCGGGGACGCAGTATTTT. This gives the protein CASSERLAGTQYF. The full variable domain, in which reference TRBV2 and TRBJ2-3 provide the parts outside the CDR3, is EPEVTQTPSHQVTQMGQEVILRCVPISNHLYFYWYRQILGQKVEFLVSFYNNEISEKSEIFDDQFSVERPDGSNFTLKIRSTKLEDSAMYFCASSERLAGTQYFGPGTRLTVL.

This rearrangement joins TRBV2 to TRBJ2-7; 7 bases line up with TRBD2. J gave up 4 bases and V 0 bases, and 9 bases lay outside the gene matches. This CDR3 is built from 16 residues. CDR1 and CDR2 from the germline V gene are SNHLY and FYNNEI. CDR3 nucleotide sequence: TGTGCCAGCAGTGAAGCGGCTAGCGGAGTCCCTTACGAGCAGTACTTC. The encoded protein is CASSEAASGVPYEQYF.

This clonotype was detected a few times. The chain carries TRBV5-6 and TRBJ2-7, with TRBD1 as a possible D gene (6 bases). Trimming removed 1 base from V and 2 bases from J, with 16 bases in between. This CDR3 spans 16 amino acids. Germline CDR1 is SGHDT and CDR2 is YYEEEE. CDR3 coding DNA: TGTGCCAGCAGCTTGCGAGGTCCAGGGGACGCCTACGAGCAGTACTTC. Its translation is CASSLRGPGDAYEQYF.

The sample holds many counts of this clonotype. The CDR3 coding sequence is TGTGCCAGCAGCCAAGGACTAGCGGGGGGCACAGGCTACGAGCAGTACTTC. This codes for CASSQGLAGGTGYEQYF. The V and J genes are TRBV4-2 and TRBJ2-7; the match to TRBD2 covers 13 bases. CDR1 is LGHNA and CDR2 is YNFKEQ in the germline V gene. J gave up 3 bases and V 1 base, and 6 bases lay outside the gene matches. CDR3 size: 17 residues.